The subject of this entry is one T cell receptor beta chain. What it recognizes is unknown. The CDR3 contains 13 residues. V was shortened by 11 bases and J by 5 bases, with 18 bases between the two germline ends. Profiled with immunoSEQ multiplex PCR; TCRdb holds only in-frame clones, not every one. The sample yields some 90,000 clones, roughly nine tenths seen once. The sample is drawn from a study of T cell responses to AZD1222 COVID-19 vaccine. Findings of the study overall: Two AZD1222 administrations were followed by greater Spike-specific TCR breadth and depth.

The rearrangement links TRBV12-3 or TRBV12-4 to TRBJ2-5; weak D call: TRBD2 (5 bases). Source: peripheral blood, taken on day 0 of AZD1222 vaccination. The receptor was derived from an adult in good health. Written as DNA, the CDR3 is TGTGCCTCCAGGCGGGCTATTCGTGAGACCCAGTACTTC. Its translation is CASRRAIRETQYF.